What follows is one T cell receptor (beta chain) and its context. The participants were between 18 and 89 years old and came from under 25 US areas. Researchers sorted participants into cohorts using their self-reported clinical history. Using immunoSEQ multiplex PCR, the repertoire was profiled, and TCRdb retains in-frame clones only, with some absent. The sample shows a few hundred thousand clones, over 75% of them seen only once. The record originates from a study of blood T cell repertoires in COVID-19. Study background: T cells, B-cell-depleted T cells, or PBMCs supplied cDNA or gDNA.

Germline CDR1 MNHEY, CDR2 SMNVEV (reference sequence). The CDR3 totals 16 residues. V was trimmed by 4 bases and J by 5 bases, leaving 17 bases between them. Sequenced material: PBMCs or T cells enriched from blood (not recorded which). This sequence joins TRBV27 and TRBJ2-2; D possibly corresponds to TRBD1 (6 bases). The sequence came from a young man who had recovered from COVID-19. This CDR3 is CASSSPLRGRTGELFF. In DNA form, the CDR3 reads TGTGCCAGCAGTTCCCCCCTGAGGGGGAGAACCGGGGAGCTGTTTTTT.